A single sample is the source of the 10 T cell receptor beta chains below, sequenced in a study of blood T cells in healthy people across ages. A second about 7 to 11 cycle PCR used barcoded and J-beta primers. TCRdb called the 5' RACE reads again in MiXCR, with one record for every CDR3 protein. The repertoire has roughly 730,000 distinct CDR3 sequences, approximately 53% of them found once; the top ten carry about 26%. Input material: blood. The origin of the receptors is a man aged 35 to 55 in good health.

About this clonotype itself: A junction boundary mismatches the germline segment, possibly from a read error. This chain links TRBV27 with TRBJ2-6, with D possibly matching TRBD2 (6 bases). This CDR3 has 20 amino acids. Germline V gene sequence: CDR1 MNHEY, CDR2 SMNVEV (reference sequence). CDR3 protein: CASSHGGVDLAASGSNVLTF. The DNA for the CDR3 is TGTGCCAGCAGCCACGGGGGAGTGGATCTTGCCGCCTCTGGGTCCAACGTCCTGACTTTC. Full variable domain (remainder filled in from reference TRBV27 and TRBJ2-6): EAQVTQNPRYLITVTGKKLTVTCSQNMNHEYMSWYRQDPGLGLRQIYYSMNVEVTDKGDVPEGYKVSRKEKRNFPLILESPSPNQTSLYFCASSHGGVDLAASGSNVLTFGAGSRLTVL.

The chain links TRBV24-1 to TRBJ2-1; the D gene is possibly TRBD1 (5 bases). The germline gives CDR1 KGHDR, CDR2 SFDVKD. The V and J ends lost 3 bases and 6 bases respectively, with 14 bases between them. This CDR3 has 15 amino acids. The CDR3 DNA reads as TGTGCCACCAGTGATCGAAAGGGGCCACGCAATGAGCAGTTCTTC. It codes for CATSDRKGPRNEQFF.

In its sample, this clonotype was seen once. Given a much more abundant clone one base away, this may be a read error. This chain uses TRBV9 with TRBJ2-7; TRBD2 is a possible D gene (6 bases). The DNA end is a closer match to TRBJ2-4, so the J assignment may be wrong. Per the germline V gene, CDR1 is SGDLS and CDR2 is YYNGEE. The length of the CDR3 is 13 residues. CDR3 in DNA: TGTGCCAGCAGCGTAGGACGGGGGAACATTCAGTACTTC. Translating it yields CASSVGRGNIQYF.

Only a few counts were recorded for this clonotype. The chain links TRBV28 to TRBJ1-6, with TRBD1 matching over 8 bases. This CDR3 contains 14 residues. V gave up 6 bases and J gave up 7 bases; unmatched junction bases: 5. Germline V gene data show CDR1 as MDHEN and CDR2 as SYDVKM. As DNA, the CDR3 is TGTGCCAGCAGGCGACAGGGGATCAATTCACCCCTCCACTTT. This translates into CASRRQGINSPLHF.

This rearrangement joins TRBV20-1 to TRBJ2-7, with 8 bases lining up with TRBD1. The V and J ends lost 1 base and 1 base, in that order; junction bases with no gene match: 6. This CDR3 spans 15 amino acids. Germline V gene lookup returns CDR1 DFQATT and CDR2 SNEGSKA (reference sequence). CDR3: CSARGDRGPSYEQYF. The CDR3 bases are TGCAGTGCTAGAGGCGACAGGGGACCTTCCTACGAGCAGTACTTC.

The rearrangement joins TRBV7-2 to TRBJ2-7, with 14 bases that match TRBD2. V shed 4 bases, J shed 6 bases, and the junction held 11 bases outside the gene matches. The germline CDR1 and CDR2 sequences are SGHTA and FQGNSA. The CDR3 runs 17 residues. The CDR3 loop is CASSSPGGTSGSGEQYF. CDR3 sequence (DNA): TGTGCCAGCAGCTCCCCGGGGGGGACTAGCGGGAGTGGCGAGCAGTACTTC.

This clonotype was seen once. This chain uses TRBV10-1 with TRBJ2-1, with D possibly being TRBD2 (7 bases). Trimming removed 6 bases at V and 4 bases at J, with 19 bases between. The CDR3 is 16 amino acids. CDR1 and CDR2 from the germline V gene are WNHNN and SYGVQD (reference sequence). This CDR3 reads CASSHAGDNVYNEQFF. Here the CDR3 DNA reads TGCGCCAGCAGCCACGCGGGGGACAATGTATACAATGAGCAGTTCTTC.

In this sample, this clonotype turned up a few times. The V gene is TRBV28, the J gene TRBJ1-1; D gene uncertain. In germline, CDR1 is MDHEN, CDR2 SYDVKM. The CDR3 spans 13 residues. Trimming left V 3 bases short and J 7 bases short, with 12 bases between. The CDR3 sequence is CASSFEFLVEAFF. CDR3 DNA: TGTGCCAGCAGTTTTGAATTTTTGGTTGAAGCTTTCTTT.

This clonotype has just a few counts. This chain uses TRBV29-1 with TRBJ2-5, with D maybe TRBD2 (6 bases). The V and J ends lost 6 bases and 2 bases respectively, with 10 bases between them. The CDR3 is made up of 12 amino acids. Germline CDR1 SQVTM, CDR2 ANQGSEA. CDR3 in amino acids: CSVTSSQETQYF. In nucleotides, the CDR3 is TGCAGCGTCACTAGCTCGCAAGAGACCCAGTACTTC.

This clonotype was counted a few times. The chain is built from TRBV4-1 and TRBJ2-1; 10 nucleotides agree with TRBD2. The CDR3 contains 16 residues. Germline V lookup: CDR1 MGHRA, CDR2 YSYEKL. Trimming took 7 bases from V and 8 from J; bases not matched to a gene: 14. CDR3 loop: CASKRASGSTGYEQFF. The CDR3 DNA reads TGCGCCAGCAAACGGGCTAGCGGGAGTACTGGCTATGAGCAGTTCTTC.